Listed here are 7 T cell receptor beta chains from one sample, sequenced in a study of CD8 T cells in Susac syndrome (dated by TCRdb to about 2019). The method was the immunoSEQ multiplex PCR assay. RNA was extracted with the RNeasy kit and about 0.5 to 1 ug was reverse transcribed using random hexamers. In-frame beta chains were kept once TCRdb had trimmed the public reads at Q25 with fastp and called clones with MiXCR. Each CDR3 protein gets just one entry, which takes the most common genes and DNA from the rows behind it. The sample table holds about 440,000 distinct CDR3 sequences, of which approximately 85% were seen once. About 0.12% of the sample is in the top ten clones. The sample consisted of CD8+ T cells from PBMCs. These receptors all come from a human donor with multiple sclerosis.

This sequence joins TRBV5-1 and TRBJ2-1; 9 bases line up with TRBD2. The J segment lost 1 base and the V segment lost 4 bases, leaving 6 bases of the junction unmatched. The CDR3 is 16 residues long. CDR1 is SGHRS and CDR2 is YFSETQ in the germline V gene. The CDR3 bases are TGCGCCAGCAGCAAAGAGACTAGCGGTTCCTACAATGAGCAGTTCTTC. Translation gives CASSKETSGSYNEQFF.

This clonotype has only a few counts. The rearrangement uses TRBV12-3 or TRBV12-4 and TRBJ1-3; D remains unclear. The V end lost 3 bases, the J end lost 1 base, and 4 bases lay between the germline ends. This CDR3 has 13 residues. The CDR3 region is CASSFGSGNTIYF. The CDR3 bases are TGTGCCAGCAGTTTTGGGTCTGGAAACACCATATATTTT.

The CDR3 nucleotides read TGTGCCAGCAGTTTAAAGGGAACTTACGGCTACACCTTC. Amino acids: CASSLKGTYGYTF. The V and J genes are TRBV28 and TRBJ1-2; D not resolved. Deletions cut 2 bases from V and 8 bases from J, with 12 bases between. Germline V gene lookup returns CDR1 MDHEN and CDR2 SYDVKM. The CDR3 is 13 amino acids.

The gene calls are TRBV19 and TRBJ1-4; D possibly corresponds to TRBD1 (5 bases). V lost 10 bases and J 0 bases, leaving 15 bases between the germline ends. Germline CDR1 is LNHDA and CDR2 is SQIVND (reference sequence). The CDR3 is made up of 15 amino acids. CDR3: CATSQSQATNEKLFF. CDR3 bases: TGTGCCACCAGCCAATCACAGGCAACTAATGAAAAACTGTTTTTT.

The genes are TRBV6-5 and TRBJ1-2; D is perhaps TRBD1 (5 bases). Germline lookup yields CDR1 MNHEY and CDR2 SVGAGI. Trimming cost V 7 bases and J 4 bases, with 19 bases left between them. The CDR3 has 15 residues. CDR3: CASIPLGGWVYGYTF. CDR3 bases: TGTGCCAGCATTCCGCTCGGGGGGTGGGTCTATGGCTACACCTTC.

This chain joins TRBV19 and TRBJ1-1, with D perhaps TRBD1 (5 bases). There are 15 residues in the CDR3. In germline, CDR1 is LNHDA, CDR2 SQIVND (reference sequence). V lost 3 bases and J lost 1, with 12 bases in between. The CDR3 coding sequence is TGTGCCAGTAGTATGGGTCTCCAGGGGAACACTGAAGCTTTCTTT. This gives the protein CASSMGLQGNTEAFF.

The chain uses TRBV29-1 and TRBJ1-1; D not certain. The CDR3 totals 13 residues. CDR1 SQVTM and CDR2 ANQGSEA come from the germline V gene. Trimming removed 0 bases at V and 1 base at J, with 6 bases between. CDR3 nucleotides: TGCAGCGTTGAAGATCTCACGAACACTGAAGCTTTCTTT. This codes for CSVEDLTNTEAFF.